These 8 T cell receptor beta chains came from one sample sequenced in a study of quantifying T cell responses using KT2 cells (dated 2017 in TCRdb). Background on the whole study: RNA was DNase-treated and reverse transcribed with TCR alpha and beta constant-region primers, mostly using SuperScript III.

The library relied on UMI-ligation and nested PCR. Sequencing was performed on an Illumina MiSeq. A single-stranded oligonucleotide bearing the Illumina SP2 sequence and a UMI was ligated to the 3' end of the cDNA with T4 RNA ligase 1. PCR1 was run for 3 to 4 cycles (98 degrees C for 15 s, 69 degrees C for 30 s, 72 degrees C for 40 s), and an equimolar mix of RC1.1 and RC1.2, covering TRBC1 and TRBC2, was used as the beta primer. Starting from the raw public reads, TCRdb applied fastp trimming at Q25, assembled clones with MiXCR and retained in-frame beta chains. Each CDR3 protein gets just one entry, which takes the most common genes and DNA from the rows behind it. Across this sample there are tens of thousands of distinct CDR3 sequences, with around an eighth seen only once. The ten largest clones capture roughly 9.9% of the sample. The sequenced sample consisted of PBMCs spiked with cells of the T cell clone KT2. All receptors derive from a human donor.

This clonotype was observed at least ten times. The rearrangement links TRBV2 to TRBJ1-1; possibly TRBD1 for D (5 bases). There are 16 residues in the CDR3. V lost 1 base, J lost 1 base, and 13 bases lay in between. Germline V gene sequence: CDR1 SNHLY, CDR2 FYNNEI. CDR3 sequence: CASSEVGDPSNTEAFF. The CDR3 nucleotides read TGTGCCAGCAGTGAAGTGGGGGACCCTTCGAACACTGAAGCTTTCTTT. Supplemented by reference TRBV2 and TRBJ1-1, the full variable domain reads EPEVTQTPSHQVTQMGQEVILRCVPISNHLYFYWYRQILGQKVEFLVSFYNNEISEKSEIFDDQFSVERPDGSNFTLKIRSTKLEDSAMYFCASSEVGDPSNTEAFFGQGTRLTVV.

The gene calls are TRBV7-2 and TRBJ1-5; no reliable D call. Per germline, CDR1 SGHTA and CDR2 FQGNSA. Trimming removed 5 bases at V and 7 bases at J, with 21 bases between. The CDR3 is 16 amino acids. CDR3 amino acids: CASSLHTSKIQQPQHF. CDR3 nucleotide sequence: TGTGCCAGCAGCCTACACACCTCAAAGATCCAACAGCCCCAGCATTTT. Full variable domain (outside the CDR3, taken from reference TRBV7-2 and TRBJ1-5): GAGVSQSPSNKVTEKGKDVELRCDPISGHTALYWYRQSLGQGLEFLIYFQGNSAPDKSGLPSDRFSAERTGGSVSTLTIQRTQQEDSAVYLCASSLHTSKIQQPQHFGDGTRLSIL.

This chain connects TRBV25-1 to TRBJ2-2; 9 bases map to TRBD1. The germline CDR1 and CDR2 sequences are MGHDK and SYGVNS. The CDR3 covers 19 residues. V was clipped by 2 bases and J by 5 bases; unmatched bases: 15. CDR3 in DNA: TGTGCCAGCAGTGAACGGGACAGGGCCCTCCCCGGGAATACCGGGGAGCTGTTTTTT. This sequence encodes CASSERDRALPGNTGELFF.

The rearrangement joins TRBV21-1 to TRBJ2-7; TRBD1 was called by the table and not checked on the DNA. TRBV21-1 is a pseudogene. The length of the CDR3 is 13 residues. The CDR3 spells CASSNELGAEQYF. CDR3 DNA sequence: TGTGCCAGCAGCAATGAGTTAGGGGCCGAGCAGTACTTC.

This clonotype was observed a handful of times. The chain employs TRBV12-3 or TRBV12-4 and TRBJ1-4; 7 nucleotides align to TRBD1. This CDR3 comprises 14 residues. The J segment lost 2 bases and the V segment lost 6 bases, leaving 3 bases of the junction unmatched. The CDR3 DNA is TGTGCCAGCAGCGCCAGGGGGACTAATGAAAAACTGTTTTTT. This sequence encodes CASSARGTNEKLFF.

V and J are TRBV20-1 and TRBJ2-1, with 9 bases fitting TRBD2. This CDR3 region has 14 residues. From germline, CDR1 is DFQATT and CDR2 SNEGSKA (reference sequence). The V gene end was trimmed by 5 bases and the J gene end by 4 bases; junction bases not matched to a gene: 6. The CDR3, as DNA: TGCAGTGCTTCCGCGGGAGGGGTTTACAATGAGCAGTTCTTC. Its translation is CSASAGGVYNEQFF.

This clonotype was detected many times. The chain employs TRBV10-2 and TRBJ1-5, with TRBD1 identical over 9 bases. The germline gives CDR1 WSHSY, CDR2 SAAADI. The CDR3 is 16 amino acids. The J segment lost 2 bases and the V segment lost 3 bases, leaving 5 bases of the junction unmatched. Written as DNA, the CDR3 is TGCGCCAGCAGTGACGTACAGGGGGCTGGCAATCAGCCCCAGCATTTT. It specifies CASSDVQGAGNQPQHF.

In this sample, this clonotype turned up many times. This chain connects TRBV25-1 to TRBJ2-1, with 7 bases matching TRBD2. The CDR3 covers 16 residues. V lost 2 bases and J lost 4; bases outside the gene matches: 8. In germline, CDR1 is MGHDK, CDR2 SYGVNS. This CDR3 reads CASSETRTSGYNEQFF. The CDR3 DNA is TGTGCCAGCAGTGAAACCCGGACTAGTGGGTACAATGAGCAGTTCTTC.